This T cell receptor (beta chain) was retrieved from a study of neurological immune-mediated disorders. The authors produced cDNA by 5'RACE using 10-nucleotide random UMIs. TCRdb re-analysed the 5' RACE reads in MiXCR, keeping a single row per CDR3 protein. The profile shows about 40,000 distinct CDR3 sequences, 13% to 15% of them singletons. The trim removed 7 bases at V and 4 bases at J, leaving 11 bases unmatched. The length of the CDR3 is 16 residues. Germline CDR1 SEHNR, CDR2 FQNEAQ (reference sequence). This clonotype was observed at least ten times. The clonotype originates from a woman aged 50 to 60 with HTLV-1-associated myelopathy (HAM/TSP). The V call is TRBV7-9, the J call TRBJ2-1, with TRBD2 matching over 9 bases. Sequenced material: PBMCs. The CDR3 region has the DNA TGTGCCAGCACCCCGCCGGCGGGGGGGTCTTACAATGAGCAGTTCTTC. Residues: CASTPPAGGSYNEQFF.